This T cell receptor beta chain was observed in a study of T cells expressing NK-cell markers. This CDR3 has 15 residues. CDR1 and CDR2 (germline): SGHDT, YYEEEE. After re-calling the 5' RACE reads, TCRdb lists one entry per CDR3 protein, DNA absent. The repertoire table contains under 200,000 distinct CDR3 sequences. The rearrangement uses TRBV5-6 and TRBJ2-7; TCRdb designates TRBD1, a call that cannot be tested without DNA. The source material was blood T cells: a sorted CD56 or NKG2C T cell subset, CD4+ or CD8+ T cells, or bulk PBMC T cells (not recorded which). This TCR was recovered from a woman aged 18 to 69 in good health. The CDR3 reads CASSRPGRLDYEQYF.